The 15 T cell receptor beta chains below were found in one sample sequenced in a study of T cells in Graves' hyperthyroidism and ophthalmopathy. TCR beta CDR3 sequences were amplified from RNA transcripts. The TCR CDR3 was amplified in a first-round RT-PCR using the HTBI primer set. TCRdb fed the multiplex PCR reads into MiXCR, producing one record per CDR3 protein. The sample contains roughly 500,000 distinct CDR3 sequences, 46% of which appear only once. The sequenced material came from peripheral blood or thyroid tissue (not recorded which). All receptors derive from an adult woman with Graves' disease, either hyperthyroidism or ophthalmopathy (not recorded which).

The table lists this clonotype with many counts. The genes are TRBV7-3 and TRBJ1-6; no clear D. Trimming pared 1 base from V and 7 bases from J, leaving 5 bases between. Per germline, CDR1 SGHTA and CDR2 FQGTGA. This CDR3 has 13 residues. CDR3 loop: CASSLNLNSPLHF. CDR3 sequence (DNA): TGTGCCAGCAGCTTAAATCTGAATTCACCCCTCCACTTT.

The chain carries TRBV28 and TRBJ1-5; weak D call: TRBD1 (6 bases). CDR1 and CDR2 (germline): MDHEN, SYDVKM. This CDR3 region has 16 residues. V was clipped by 5 bases and J by 4 bases, with 18 bases between them. The CDR3: CASSLYREGRNQPQHF. The CDR3 nucleotides read TGTGCCAGCAGTCTATACAGGGAGGGCAGAAATCAGCCCCAGCATTTT.

About this clonotype itself: A clone one base away is much larger, so this may be a read error. The chain has TRBV6-5 and TRBJ2-7, with D tentatively TRBD1 (6 bases). The CDR3 runs to 15 residues. Germline V CDR1 and CDR2: MNHEY, SVGAGI. The CDR3, as DNA: TGTACCAGCAGTTACTTGGGGCCAGGGGACTACGAGCAGTACTTC. This translates into CTSSYLGPGDYEQYF.

This clonotype was counted at least ten times. This rearrangement joins TRBV4-1 to TRBJ2-7; 11 positions match TRBD1. Germline V gene lookup returns CDR1 MGHRA and CDR2 YSYEKL. V was pared by 3 bases and J by 4 bases, with 5 bases of the junction left unmatched. This CDR3 is built from 15 residues. The CDR3 DNA reads TGCGCCAGCAGCCAGCGGACAGGGGGCTTATACGAGCAGTACTTC. The encoded protein is CASSQRTGGLYEQYF.

This rearrangement joins TRBV11-2 to TRBJ1-2; possibly TRBD1 for D (6 bases). CDR1 is SGHAT, CDR2 FQNNGV, per germline. The ends were cut back, 0 bases at V and 4 bases at J, with 12 bases in the middle. This CDR3 comprises 15 residues. CDR3 residues: CASSLEMTGTYGYTF. The CDR3 nucleotides are TGTGCCAGCAGCTTAGAGATGACAGGAACCTATGGCTACACCTTC.

The chain joins TRBV12-3 or TRBV12-4 to TRBJ2-5, with a possible D match to TRBD2 (5 bases). V was pared by 5 bases and J by 6 bases, with 10 bases between. The CDR3 loop spans 12 amino acids. The CDR3 is CASSAGGKTQYF. As DNA, the CDR3 is TGTGCCAGCAGTGCGGGTGGGAAGACCCAGTACTTC.

Notes on this clonotype: At one end, the junction sequence differs from germline, possibly due to a read error. The chain employs TRBV7-9 and TRBJ2-6; 7 bases line up with TRBD1. CDR1 and CDR2 from the germline V gene are SEHNR and FQNEAQ (reference sequence). The CDR3 spans 15 residues. This CDR3 is CASAPTGSGANALTF. The DNA for the CDR3 is TGCGCCAGCGCACCGACAGGGTCTGGGGCCAACGCCCTGACTTTC.

The V and J genes are TRBV29-1 and TRBJ2-7, with 13 bases identical to TRBD2. V lost 4 bases to trimming and J lost 4 bases; unmatched junction nucleotides: 10. In germline, CDR1 is SQVTM, CDR2 ANQGSEA. The CDR3 is 16 residues long. CDR3 coding DNA: TGCAGCGTTGGTCTTTCCGGGACTAGCGGGATGTACGAGCAGTACTTC. This sequence encodes CSVGLSGTSGMYEQYF.

This clonotype was seen more than once but under ten times. The V gene is TRBV2, the J gene TRBJ1-1; D not resolved. CDR1 SNHLY and CDR2 FYNNEI come from the germline V gene. With 3 bases removed from V and 2 bases from J, the gap between germline ends came to 4 bases. The CDR3 runs 12 residues. In DNA, the CDR3 is TGTGCCAGCAGTGACAGAAACACTGAAGCTTTCTTT. Translation: CASSDRNTEAFF.

This clonotype was counted a few times. The chain uses TRBV4-2 and TRBJ1-6; tentatively, D is TRBD1 (6 bases). The CDR3 spans 14 residues. Germline V gene data show CDR1 as LGHNA and CDR2 as YNFKEQ. V lost 9 bases and J lost 9, with 18 bases in between. In nucleotides, the CDR3 is TGTGCCAGTACTATTGGGCAGGGGACTTCACCCCTCCACTTT. It specifies CASTIGQGTSPLHF.

On this clonotype itself: Mismatch with germline at one junction end may stem from a read error. This chain uses TRBV4-1 with TRBJ1-5; D is unclear. CDR3 length: 14 residues. The germline CDR1 and CDR2 sequences are MGHRA and YSYEKL. The CDR3 sequence: CASSQVKDGQPHHF. The CDR3 DNA reads as TGCGCCAGCAGCCAAGTGAAGGACGGTCAGCCCCATCATTTT.

The genes are TRBV24-1 and TRBJ1-2; 8 nucleotides line up with TRBD1. The V gene end was trimmed by 3 bases and the J gene end by 8 bases; junction bases not matched to a gene: 4. Germline V gene data show CDR1 as KGHDR and CDR2 as SFDVKD. The CDR3 has 13 amino acids. This CDR3 reads CATSDGQGLGYTF. The CDR3 nucleotides are TGTGCCACCAGTGATGGACAGGGCTTAGGCTACACCTTC.

Many counts were recorded for this clonotype. CDR3 in amino acids: CASSFGIRETQYF. CDR3 bases: TGTGCCAGCAGCTTCGGGATTAGGGAGACCCAGTACTTC. J is TRBJ2-5 and V is TRBV7-2; D might be TRBD2 (5 bases). CDR1 and CDR2 from the germline V gene are SGHTA and FQGNSA. The CDR3 spans 13 residues. Trimming removed 3 bases at V and 5 bases at J, with 10 bases between.

This chain joins TRBV9 and TRBJ2-2; tentatively, D is TRBD2 (6 bases). Trimming removed 5 bases from V and 5 bases from J, with 16 bases in between. Germline-derived CDR1 and CDR2 are SGDLS and YYNGEE. CDR3 size: 15 residues. DNA of the CDR3: TGTGCCAGCAGTCGGCTGCGGGGCCAGACCGGGGAGCTGTTTTTT. This encodes CASSRLRGQTGELFF.

V usage is TRBV5-1 and J usage is TRBJ2-5, with D unclear. Trimming stripped 1 base from V and 9 bases from J, with 16 bases between. The germline V gene has CDR1 SGHRS and CDR2 YFSETQ. The CDR3 sequence is 14 residues long. In nucleotides, the CDR3 is TGCGCCAGCAGCTTGACACCCACTAATCAGCCCCAGTACTTC. It yields the protein CASSLTPTNQPQYF.